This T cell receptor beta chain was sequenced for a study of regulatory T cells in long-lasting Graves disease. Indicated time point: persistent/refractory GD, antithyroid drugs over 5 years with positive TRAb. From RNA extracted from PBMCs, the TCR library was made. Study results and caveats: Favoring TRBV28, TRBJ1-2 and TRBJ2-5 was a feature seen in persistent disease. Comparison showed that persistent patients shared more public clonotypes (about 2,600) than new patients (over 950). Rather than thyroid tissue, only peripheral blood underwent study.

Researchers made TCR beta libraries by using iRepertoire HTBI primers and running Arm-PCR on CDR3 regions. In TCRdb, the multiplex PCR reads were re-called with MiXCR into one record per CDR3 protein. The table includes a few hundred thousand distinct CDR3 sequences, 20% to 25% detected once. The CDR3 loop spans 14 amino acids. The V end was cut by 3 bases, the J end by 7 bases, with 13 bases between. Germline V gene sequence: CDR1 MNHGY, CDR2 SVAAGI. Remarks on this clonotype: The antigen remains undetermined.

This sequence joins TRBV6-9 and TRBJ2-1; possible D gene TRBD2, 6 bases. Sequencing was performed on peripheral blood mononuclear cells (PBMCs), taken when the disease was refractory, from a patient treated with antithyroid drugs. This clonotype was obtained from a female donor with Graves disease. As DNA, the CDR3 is TGTGCCAGCAGTTACGTGGTAGCGGCGAATGAGCAGTTCTTC. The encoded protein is CASSYVVAANEQFF.